This entry concerns a single TCR beta chain. This clonotype was seen many times. Its antigen is unknown. No per-base quality is available; no much larger clone lies one base away. The hyperthyroidism patients were between 18 and 65 years old and newly diagnosed, with a disease duration of less than 2 months. Any patient with an uncontrolled infection, another autoimmune disease, pregnancy or lactation was excluded. Clinical symptoms, serum thyroxine and TRAb, thyroid ultrasound, and orbital computed tomography formed the basis for the diagnoses. Blood from progressor patients was drawn when they were first diagnosed with hyperthyroidism, before any ophthalmopathy symptoms appeared. PBMCs were isolated from 8 to 10 ml of fresh peripheral blood by Ficoll-Paque density gradient centrifugation. Progressor patients were initially diagnosed with Graves' hyperthyroidism and developed ophthalmopathy during follow-up. Trizol reagent was used to extract total RNA, and RNA quality was then checked on an Agilent 2100 Bioanalyzer.

The sample comes from a study of T cells in Graves' hyperthyroidism and ophthalmopathy (dated by TCRdb to between 2018 and 2021). With regard to the full study: Peripheral blood samples were taken at the time of initial diagnosis, prior to any treatment. TCR V-J signatures able to tell the groups apart were searched for in a discovery cohort of 95 or so patients, of whom around 43 had Graves' ophthalmopathy and roughly 57 had stable Graves' hyperthyroidism. Whether ophthalmopathy could be predicted prospectively was tested in an independent validation cohort made up of roughly 20 hyperthyroidism patients plus 17 patients who later progressed to ophthalmopathy. The 90 to 100 discovery patients were randomly split 7:3 into training and test sets. The study also compared thyroid tissue and blood T-cell repertoires from over 5 Graves' hyperthyroidism patients. After sampling, hyperthyroidism patients received methimazole starting at 30 mg daily, and ophthalmopathy patients received high-dose intravenous methylprednisolone. TCR Vbeta CDR3 sequencing of fewer than 150 peripheral blood samples (fewer than 45 ophthalmopathy, 70 to 85 hyperthyroidism and roughly 17 progressor patients) is reported in the paper.

Overall study outcomes, separate from this receptor: No statistical method was used to set the sample size in advance, and investigators knew the group allocation. Most expanded thyroid clonotypes (frequency above 0.001) were also detected in blood, suggesting blood repertoires may reflect thyroid immune responses. In validation, the model predicted progression to ophthalmopathy a median of 6.5 months before onset, with about 70% sensitivity and just under 75% specificity. Ophthalmopathy was separated from stable hyperthyroidism by a 13 V-J signature model, with around 90% sensitivity and just over 81% specificity obtained in cross-validation and 80%/75% obtained in testing.

TCR beta CDR3 regions were amplified from RNA transcripts. The TCR CDR3 was subjected to a first round of RT-PCR using the HTBI primer set and the Qiagen OneStep RT-PCR kit. The libraries were constructed in a second round of multiplex PCR and then size-selected and purified. Libraries were sequenced paired-end with 100 bp reads on an Illumina HiSeq2000. The published analysis was carried out like this. SOAPnuke was used to process the raw data, removing reads that contained adapters or uncalled bases, had a mean Phred below 15, or lacked an exact match to the constant primer or identifier. COPE v1.2.5 was used to merge high-quality paired reads, and clonotypes were defined as unique nucleotide sequences. Clonotypes were aligned to IMGT TRBV, TRBD and TRBJ reference segments using MiTCR v1.1. The analysis was restricted to V-J combinations with a frequency above 0.0001, which together covered about 99% of the repertoires. The TCS score was defined as the ratio of F50 (clonal expansion) to E x V (chaos), calculated using BLOSUM62-based TCRdist between CDR3 peptides within each V-J. Welch's t-statistics and random forest reduced roughly 500 V-J features to about 13, which were used in a naive Bayes classifier (R e1071). Using fastp at Q25 and MiXCR, TCRdb reprocessed the public reads and kept productive beta chains. Each record represents a unique CDR3 protein, reported with the most common genes and DNA among its rows. Clone size and V and J calls follow TCRdb, not the original study. Counted in this sample were more than 550,000 distinct CDR3 sequences; approximately 18% of them appeared once. The top ten hold about a sixth of the sample.

V is cut by 7 bases and J by 4 bases, and the space between the germline ends is 16 bases. The germline V gene encodes CDR1 SGHAT and CDR2 FQNNGV. The CDR3 goes from the cysteine to the phenylalanine over 14 residues. The only DNA kept is the CDR3, 42 bases in frame from the first base. This clonotype was obtained from a woman between 50 and 59 years old with Graves' hyperthyroidism that later progressed to Graves' ophthalmopathy. The sample was blood. In this chain, TRBV11-2 is recombined with TRBJ1-2, with the D gene uncertain. The nucleotide sequence reads TGTGCCAGCAACCTTCACCGGGCGAGCTATGGCTACACCTTC. This is translated as CASNLHRASYGYTF.